Sequencing of this TCR beta chain was carried out in a study of OX40 agonist ivuxolimab in advanced cancers. Study-wide results and limits: Antigen specificity of clonally expanded peripheral T cells was not established.

The ends were cut back, 3 bases at V and 2 bases at J, with 14 bases in the middle. CDR3 length equals 16 residues. The V gene's germline CDR1 is MDHEN and CDR2 SYDVKM. A word on this clone: Its antigen is unidentified.

The study sampled blood at baseline, cycle 4 day 1, and cycle 7 day 1. Clones were sequenced by immunoSEQ multiplex PCR, and TCRdb holds only the in-frame ones, with some missing. The sample shows tens of thousands of clones, around 80% of them seen only once. V and J are TRBV28 and TRBJ1-5, with a possible D match to TRBD1 (5 bases). The TCR originated in an adult with an advanced solid tumor such as melanoma, head and neck, liver or kidney cancer. The material sequenced was CD4+ or CD8+ T cells sorted from blood, taken in a trial of the OX40 agonist ivuxolimab. The DNA of the CDR3 is TGTGCCAGCAGTTTGGGTTCAGGGATCGGCAATCAGCCCCAGCATTTT. It yields the protein CASSLGSGIGNQPQHF.